Shown below are 2 T cell receptor beta chains from a single sample sequenced in a study of T-cell reconstitution after alpha-beta-depleted transplantation in children. It was with unique molecular identifiers that the TCRbeta library was prepared. TCRdb re-analysed the PCR reads in MiXCR, keeping a single row per CDR3 protein. Among around 200,000 distinct CDR3 sequences listed, less than 8% were seen once. The sample in question was PBMCs from the stem cell graft donor, obtained from the stem cell graft. The receptor source for this set is a human donor who donated a stem cell graft to a child with Wiskott-Aldrich syndrome.

This clonotype was observed many times. The CDR3 region is CASTLEGHSSYEQYF. CDR3 coding DNA: TGTGCCAGCACCCTGGAGGGCCACAGCTCCTACGAGCAGTACTTC. The chain carries TRBV5-5 and TRBJ2-7; TRBD2 is a possible D gene (6 bases). Looked up from germline, CDR1 is SGHKS and CDR2 is YYEKEE (reference sequence). The CDR3 is 15 residues long. V lost 6 bases and J 0 bases, leaving 16 bases between the germline ends. The entire variable domain, with the rest obtained from reference TRBV5-5 and TRBJ2-7, is as follows: DAGVTQSPTHLIKTRGQQVTLRCSPISGHKSVSWYQQVLGQGPQFIFQYYEKEERGRGNFPDRFSARQFPNYSSELNVNALLLGDSALYLCASTLEGHSSYEQYFGPGTRLTVT.

This clonotype has ten or more counts. This chain links TRBV24-1 with TRBJ2-7; D may be TRBD2 (6 bases). Germline assignment: CDR1 KGHDR and CDR2 SFDVKD. The CDR3 runs to 14 residues. V was cut by 2 bases and J by 5 bases, with 12 bases left in between. CDR3 loop: CATSDSGRNDEQYF. The DNA of the CDR3 is TGTGCCACCAGTGATTCAGGGAGGAATGACGAGCAGTACTTC.